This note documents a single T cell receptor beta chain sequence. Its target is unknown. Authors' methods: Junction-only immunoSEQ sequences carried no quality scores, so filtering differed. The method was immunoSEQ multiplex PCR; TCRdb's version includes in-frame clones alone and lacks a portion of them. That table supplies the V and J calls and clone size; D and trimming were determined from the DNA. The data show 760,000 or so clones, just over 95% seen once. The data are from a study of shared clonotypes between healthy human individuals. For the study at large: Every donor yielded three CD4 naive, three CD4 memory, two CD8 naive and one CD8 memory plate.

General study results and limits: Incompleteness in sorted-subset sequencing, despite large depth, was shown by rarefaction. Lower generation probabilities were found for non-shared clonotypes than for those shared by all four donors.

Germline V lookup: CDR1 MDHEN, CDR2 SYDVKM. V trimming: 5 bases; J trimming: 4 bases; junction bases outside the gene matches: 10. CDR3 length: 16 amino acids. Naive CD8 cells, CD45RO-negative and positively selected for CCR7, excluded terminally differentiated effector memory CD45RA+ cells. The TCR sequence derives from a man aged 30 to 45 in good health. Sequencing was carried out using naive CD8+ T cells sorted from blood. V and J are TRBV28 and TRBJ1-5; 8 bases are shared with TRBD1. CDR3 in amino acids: CASSPSDRGLNQPQHF. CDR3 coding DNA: TGTGCCAGCAGTCCTTCCGACAGGGGCTTAAATCAGCCCCAGCATTTT.